This T cell receptor beta chain was identified during a study of control samples from healthy donors and cancer patients (dated by TCRdb to 2020 to 2022). Concerning this clone itself: Its target antigen remains unknown. Qualities for individual bases were not recorded, and no much larger clone is one base off.

The germline V gene supplies CDR1 SGHTA and CDR2 FQGNSA. Including the terminal cysteine and phenylalanine, the CDR3 comprises 15 residues. This entry keeps only the CDR3 DNA: 45 bases, framed from base 1. After removal of 3 bases from V and 3 bases from J, the junction retains 5 bases not matched to a gene. Receptor amplification or capture employed the immunoSEQ multiplex PCR assay. Sourced from immuneACCESS, this table was stored by TCRdb with only in-frame sequences that have V and J called. A share of the clones is absent; for the studies checked, an unresolved V gene accounts for under half, and the remainder has no known explanation. The sample table shows roughly 86,000 clones, and about nine tenths are seen once. The leading ten clones occupy under 4% of the sample.

This TCR was sampled from a woman aged 18 to 35 in good health. The sample was blood. The chain joins TRBV7-2 to TRBJ2-7; TRBD2 aligns with 10 central bases. In nucleotide form, the sequence is TGTGCCAGCAGCTTGGTCCCTAGCGGGGGCTACGAGCAGTACTTC. Translated, this is CASSLVPSGGYEQYF.